This entry lists 22 T cell receptor beta chains sequenced from one sample in a study of neurological immune-mediated disorders. MiXCR, applied by TCRdb to the 5' RACE reads, yields one record per CDR3 protein. The sample includes about 74,000 distinct CDR3 sequences, less than 5.5% of them seen just once. Sequencing was carried out using PBMCs. These receptors originate from a man between 18 and 29 years old with multiple sclerosis.

This clonotype was counted at least ten times. This chain joins TRBV27 and TRBJ2-7, with 7 bases identical to TRBD1. CDR1 is MNHEY, CDR2 SMNVEV, per germline (reference sequence). V shed 4 bases and J 0 bases; nucleotides not matched to a gene: 6. The length of the CDR3 is 15 residues. CDR3 bases: TGTGCCAGCAGTTCGACAGGGTTTAGCTCCTACGAGCAGTACTTC. It encodes CASSSTGFSSYEQYF.

The sample holds many counts of this clonotype. This sequence joins TRBV5-5 and TRBJ1-1; a weak D match, TRBD1 (5 bases). Trimming pared 4 bases from V and 6 bases from J, leaving 16 bases between. Germline CDR1 SGHKS, CDR2 YYEKEE (reference sequence). The CDR3 totals 14 residues. The CDR3: CASSPGHSWAEAFF. CDR3 in DNA: TGTGCCAGCAGCCCCGGACATTCATGGGCTGAAGCTTTCTTT.

The sample holds many counts of this clonotype. The chain links TRBV15 to TRBJ1-2, with 9 bases aligning to TRBD1. Germline CDR1 LNHNV, CDR2 YYDKDF (reference sequence). The junction had 0 bases not matched to a gene; V was cut back by 3 bases and J by 4 bases. The CDR3 contains 13 residues. The CDR3 region is CATSRGQGYGYTF. The CDR3 DNA follows: TGTGCCACCAGCAGGGGACAGGGCTATGGCTACACCTTC.

This clonotype was counted many times. CDR3 residues: CSSYSDAKNIQYF. The DNA for the CDR3 is TGCAGCTCCTACTCAGACGCCAAAAACATTCAGTACTTC. This chain joins TRBV29-1 and TRBJ2-4; D is unresolved. Trimming took off 8 bases at V and 1 base at J, with 12 bases between the two ends. This CDR3 has 13 amino acids. Germline V gene data show CDR1 as SQVTM and CDR2 as ANQGSEA.

With respect to this clonotype: As the CDR3 is not closed by the conserved phenylalanine or tryptophan, this likely results from a read error. This chain's CDR3 is CASSRSGQENTEAFN. As DNA, the CDR3 is TGCGCCAGCAGCAGATCGGGACAGGAGAACACTGAAGCTTTCAAT. This chain links TRBV5-1 with TRBJ1-1; 8 nucleotides agree with TRBD1. Germline V gives CDR1 SGHRS, CDR2 YFSETQ. The CDR3 has 15 amino acids. V was clipped by 4 bases and J by 1 base; unmatched bases: 6.

This clonotype was found many times. The gene calls are TRBV6-6 and TRBJ1-5; D is possibly TRBD1 (6 bases). The CDR3 is 13 amino acids. The ends were cut back, 8 bases at V and 2 bases at J, with 10 bases in the middle. Germline V gene sequence: CDR1 MNHNY, CDR2 SVGAGI (reference sequence). DNA of the CDR3: TGTGCCAGCCTCCGACAGGGCAATCAGCCCCAGCATTTT. The encoded protein is CASLRQGNQPQHF.

This clonotype occurred many times. This chain connects TRBV5-1 to TRBJ2-7, with a weak D call TRBD1 (5 bases). V was clipped by 5 bases and J by 2 bases, with 20 bases between them. CDR1 is SGHRS, CDR2 YFSETQ, per germline. The CDR3 loop spans 16 amino acids. CDR3 in DNA: TGCGCCAGCAGATTTGGGGCGGCCACCCGGGCCTACGAGCAGTACTTC. This sequence encodes CASRFGAATRAYEQYF.

This clonotype was observed many times. V is TRBV5-1 and J is TRBJ1-6; 7 bases match TRBD1. This CDR3 is 14 amino acids long. Trimming at V came to 0 bases and at J to 9 bases, leaving 3 bases not matched to a gene. CDR1 and CDR2 from the germline V gene are SGHRS and YFSETQ. CDR3 protein: CASSLDRGFSPLHF. CDR3 DNA: TGCGCCAGCAGCTTGGACAGGGGTTTTTCACCCCTCCACTTT. The variable domain in full, with the rest retrieved from reference TRBV5-1 and TRBJ1-6, is KAGVTQTPRYLIKTRGQQVTLSCSPISGHRSVSWYQQTPGQGLQFLFEYFSETQRNKGNFPGRFSGRQFSNSRSEMNVSTLELGDSALYLCASSLDRGFSPLHFGNGTRLTVT.

This clonotype was seen ten or more times. The chain combines TRBV30 with TRBJ1-1; D perhaps matches TRBD1 (5 bases). The CDR3 is 14 residues long. The germline CDR1 and CDR2 sequences are GTSNPN and SVGIG (reference sequence). V was cut by 0 bases and J by 5 bases, with 13 bases left in between. The chain's CDR3 is CAWSVRGLGTEAFF. Written as DNA, the CDR3 is TGTGCCTGGAGTGTAAGGGGCTTGGGAACTGAAGCTTTCTTT.

This clonotype was seen only a few times. The chain recombines TRBV20-1 with TRBJ1-5; 8 bases are a match to TRBD1. The CDR3 extends over 15 amino acids. Germline CDR1 and CDR2: DFQATT and SNEGSKA (reference sequence). After removal of 2 bases from V and 5 bases from J, the junction contained 8 bases not matched to a gene. The chain's CDR3 is CSARPARGLYQPQHF. The CDR3, as DNA: TGCAGTGCTAGACCGGCCAGGGGGCTTTATCAGCCCCAGCATTTT.

There are many counts of this clonotype. This chain uses TRBV5-1 with TRBJ2-3; D not resolved. The CDR3 contains 14 residues. Germline CDR1 is SGHRS and CDR2 is YFSETQ. V was pared by 4 bases and J by 4 bases, with 13 bases between. Here the CDR3 DNA reads TGCGCCAGCAGCACTGTCCCTCAGCCAGATACGCAGTATTTT. Translating it yields CASSTVPQPDTQYF.

As to this clonotype: This sequence may be a read error, since a much larger clone differs from it by one base. This rearrangement joins TRBV6-6 to TRBJ2-2; 8 bases map to TRBD1. J lost 4 bases, V lost 4 bases, and 5 bases had no gene match. The CDR3 has 15 amino acids. CDR1 and CDR2 (germline): MNHNY, SVGAGI (reference sequence). CDR3 in DNA: TGTGCCAGCAGTTGGCTTGGGACAGGCACCGGGGAGCTGTTTTTT. It translates to CASSWLGTGTGELFF.

This clonotype was recorded many times. The chain combines TRBV15 with TRBJ2-7; tentatively, D is TRBD2 (5 bases). The CDR3 totals 15 residues. Per the germline V gene, CDR1 is LNHNV and CDR2 is YYDKDF (reference sequence). Trimming stripped 0 bases from V and 4 bases from J, with 13 bases between. The CDR3: CATSRDLGGKYEQYF. The CDR3 DNA follows: TGTGCCACCAGCAGAGATCTAGGAGGAAAATACGAGCAGTACTTC.

This clonotype came up many times. This chain links TRBV29-1 with TRBJ1-4; D is perhaps TRBD1 (6 bases). Per germline, CDR1 SQVTM and CDR2 ANQGSEA. This CDR3 region has 14 residues. V was pared by 6 bases and J by 7 bases, with 18 bases between. CDR3 protein: CSVSLRGRGEKLFF. Written as DNA, the CDR3 is TGCAGCGTCTCCCTTCGCGGCAGGGGTGAAAAACTGTTTTTT. Drawing the rest from reference TRBV29-1 and TRBJ1-4, the complete variable domain is SAVISQKPSRDICQRGTSLTIQCQVDSQVTMMFWYRQQPGQSLTLIATANQGSEATYESGFVIDKFPISRPNLTFSTLTVSNMSPEDSSIYLCSVSLRGRGEKLFFGSGTQLSVL.

This clonotype was counted ten times or more. The chain recombines TRBV28 with TRBJ2-7, with a possible D match to TRBD2 (7 bases). The CDR3 covers 16 residues. The V and J ends lost 4 bases and 6 bases respectively, with 22 bases between them. Per the germline V gene, CDR1 is MDHEN and CDR2 is SYDVKM. This chain's CDR3 is CASSSPSRRGGVEQYF. CDR3 sequence (DNA): TGTGCCAGCAGTTCTCCGAGTCGCAGGGGAGGGGTCGAGCAGTACTTC.

At least ten counts were recorded for this clonotype. The V and J genes are TRBV7-8 and TRBJ2-7; D is possibly TRBD1 (6 bases). V dropped 5 bases and J dropped 6 bases, with 29 bases sitting between them. Germline lookup yields CDR1 SGHVS and CDR2 FQNEAQ. The CDR3 has 18 amino acids. CDR3 nucleotides: TGTGCCAGCAGCCCCCGTGGTTGGCAGGGGAACCCACTACGCGAGCAGTACTTC. Protein: CASSPRGWQGNPLREQYF.

Many counts were recorded for this clonotype. The chain carries TRBV5-1 and TRBJ2-7, with 9 bases that match TRBD1. The CDR3 is 14 amino acids. Germline V lookup: CDR1 SGHRS, CDR2 YFSETQ. V was clipped by 4 bases and J by 7 bases; unmatched bases: 9. In DNA, the CDR3 is TGCGCCAGCAGCGCGGGGACAGGGATGTGGGAGCAGTACTTC. Its translation is CASSAGTGMWEQYF.

This clonotype was counted at least ten times. This chain uses TRBV28 with TRBJ2-5; either TRBD1 or TRBD2 may fit D (5 bases each). V was shortened by 10 bases and J by 5 bases, with 23 bases between the two germline ends. There are 15 residues in the CDR3. Germline CDR1 MDHEN, CDR2 SYDVKM. The CDR3 here is CATKGSGSIVETQYF. In DNA, the CDR3 is TGTGCCACCAAGGGGTCAGGGAGTATTGTGGAGACCCAGTACTTC.

The rearrangement joins TRBV11-2 to TRBJ1-1; D is possibly TRBD1 (6 bases). The CDR3 has 14 residues. Looked up from germline, CDR1 is SGHAT and CDR2 is FQNNGV. Trimming cost V 5 bases and J 9 bases, with 19 bases left between them. Written as DNA, the CDR3 is TGTGCCAGCAGCCAATTGCGGGGGCAGTGGAAAGCTTTCTTT. This sequence encodes CASSQLRGQWKAFF.

This clonotype was observed at least ten times. The chain employs TRBV15 and TRBJ2-3; D gene uncertain. CDR1 and CDR2 (germline): LNHNV, YYDKDF (reference sequence). Trimming took 0 bases from V and 3 from J, leaving 10 bases between them. This CDR3 is 15 amino acids long. Here the CDR3 DNA reads TGTGCCACCAGCAGAGATCTGGGCGATACAGATACGCAGTATTTT. Translation gives CATSRDLGDTDTQYF.

In its sample, this clonotype was seen many times. This chain joins TRBV20-1 and TRBJ2-7; tentatively, D is TRBD1 (5 bases). This CDR3 is built from 13 residues. V lost 3 bases to trimming and J lost 1 base, with 10 bases between them. Germline V lookup: CDR1 DFQATT, CDR2 SNEGSKA (reference sequence). Here the CDR3 DNA reads TGCAGTGCTAGGTCAGGGTCTTCCTACGAGCAGTACTTC. Its protein is CSARSGSSYEQYF.

This clonotype was seen many times. The rearrangement uses TRBV4-3 and TRBJ2-7; 8 positions agree with TRBD2. The CDR3 length is 15 residues. With V trimmed by 0 bases and J by 4 bases, 5 bases remained unmatched. Germline CDR1 and CDR2: LGHNA and YSLEER. The CDR3 is CASSQDPGRGYEQYF. Here the CDR3 DNA reads TGCGCCAGCAGCCAAGATCCCGGGAGGGGGTACGAGCAGTACTTC.